This T cell receptor (beta chain) was recovered during a study of cytomegalovirus exposure and HLA in healthy donors. As to this clone: Its antigen is not known. The junction does not match germline at one end; this may be a read error.

CDR1 is SNHLY and CDR2 is FYNNEI in the germline V gene. This CDR3 is built from 13 residues. Study-wide results and caveats: Some highly shared sequence variants likely arose as a pipeline artifact.

Researchers ran the PCR with 60 Vbeta and 13 Jbeta primers. Sequencing used immunoSEQ multiplex PCR; TCRdb keeps in-frame clones, though not all of them. Of under 140,000 clones detected, 70% to 85% appear once; the ten largest clones hold roughly 6.2%. Sequencing was performed on PBMCs. This chain connects TRBV2 to TRBJ2-5; 7 bases fit TRBD1. This receptor was obtained from a man aged 25 to 45 in good health and CMV-seropositive. The CDR3 nucleotides read TGTGCCAGCAGGGAAGGGGGCCCAGAGACCCAGTACTTC. It yields the protein CASREGGPETQYF.